The clone carrying this T cell receptor beta chain came up a few times. The data were obtained in a study of blood T cells in healthy people across ages. Isolation recovered at least 6 million PBMCs from every sample. Alongside a J-beta primer mix, a sample-barcoded 5' primer served in a second PCR lasting 7 to 11 cycles. MiXCR, applied by TCRdb to the 5' RACE reads, yields one record per CDR3 protein. The repertoire includes about 1.8 million distinct CDR3 sequences, about 50% of them detected once, and roughly 2% sits in the top ten. Germline CDR1 and CDR2: MNHNY and SVGAGI (reference sequence). The CDR3 has 15 residues. J was trimmed by 7 bases and V by 5 bases; bases with no gene match: 11.

Sequences were obtained from blood. The rearrangement joins TRBV6-6 to TRBJ2-7, with 10 bases matching TRBD2. The TCR was taken from a woman aged 40 to 50 in good health. Here the CDR3 DNA reads TGTGCCAGCAGTACGGAGCGGGGGGGCCGGAAAGAGCAGTACTTC. Protein: CASSTERGGRKEQYF.